The source of this TCR beta chain is a study of T and B cells in COVID-19 patients. Study-wide context: COVID-19 patients gave peripheral blood either during active infection or after recovery. Recovered patients mostly had mild to moderate COVID-19 managed as outpatients. Median age was approximately 33 years in the recovered cohort and around 63 years in the active-infection cohort.

This clonotype occurred a few times. Each TRB amplification used roughly 220-550 ng of genomic DNA from blood. Multiplex PCR with BIOMED2 TRB-A/B primer pools amplified TRB rearrangements. Each CDR3 protein gets one entry after TCRdb re-called the multiplex PCR reads with MiXCR. The sample records some 11,000 distinct CDR3 sequences, 33% being singletons. Trimming stripped 0 bases from V and 7 bases from J, with 13 bases between. The CDR3 is 16 residues long. Per germline, CDR1 LNHNV and CDR2 YYDKDF (reference sequence). The sequence was collected from a human donor with active COVID-19. The sample was blood. The chain recombines TRBV15 with TRBJ1-6; a possible D gene is TRBD1 (6 bases). CDR3 region: CATSREYAGENSPLHF. The CDR3 DNA reads TGTGCCACCAGCAGAGAGTACGCAGGGGAAAATTCACCCCTCCACTTT.